The 7 T cell receptor beta chains in this list originate from one sample, sequenced in a study of T cells in Graves' hyperthyroidism and ophthalmopathy. Using RNA transcripts as the source, TCR beta CDR3 regions were amplified. The TCR CDR3 first-round RT-PCR relied on the HTBI primer set. TCRdb re-called the multiplex PCR reads through MiXCR, storing one row per CDR3 protein. The sample lists around 700,000 distinct CDR3 sequences, over 15% occurring once. Sequencing used blood. Every receptor here comes from a woman in her 50s with Graves' hyperthyroidism that later progressed to Graves' ophthalmopathy.

The chain carries TRBV5-1 and TRBJ2-1; D gene uncertain. Germline V lookup: CDR1 SGHRS, CDR2 YFSETQ. V lost 6 bases to trimming and J lost 6 bases, with 13 bases between them. CDR3 length: 13 residues. For the CDR3, the DNA is TGCGCCAGCACCGAGGCCCCAGGCAATGAGCAGTTCTTC. Translating gives CASTEAPGNEQFF. The full variable domain, in which reference TRBV5-1 and TRBJ2-1 provide the parts outside the CDR3, is KAGVTQTPRYLIKTRGQQVTLSCSPISGHRSVSWYQQTPGQGLQFLFEYFSETQRNKGNFPGRFSGRQFSNSRSEMNVSTLELGDSALYLCASTEAPGNEQFFGPGTRLTVL.

This clonotype was detected many times. V gene TRBV2 combines with J gene TRBJ1-5; D gene unclear. The CDR3 runs 15 residues. Germline V CDR1 and CDR2: SNHLY, FYNNEI. V shed 6 bases and J shed 9 bases, with 21 bases lying between them. The DNA of the CDR3 is TGTGCCAGCAGGGGAAGGTTAGAGGGAAGTTCGCCCCAGCATTTT. It translates to CASRGRLEGSSPQHF.

This clonotype came up many times. The rearrangement uses TRBV5-1 and TRBJ2-1; TRBD2 might be the D (7 bases). CDR3 length equals 14 residues. The germline V gene has CDR1 SGHRS and CDR2 YFSETQ. The V end lost 4 bases, the J end lost 8 bases, and 16 bases lay between the germline ends. Written as DNA, the CDR3 is TGCGCCAGCAGCCTGCGGCGGGGGCCGGATGAGCAGTTCTTC. Protein sequence: CASSLRRGPDEQFF. Full variable domain (remainder filled in from reference TRBV5-1 and TRBJ2-1): KAGVTQTPRYLIKTRGQQVTLSCSPISGHRSVSWYQQTPGQGLQFLFEYFSETQRNKGNFPGRFSGRQFSNSRSEMNVSTLELGDSALYLCASSLRRGPDEQFFGPGTRLTVL.

This clonotype showed up many times. The chain recombines TRBV5-1 with TRBJ1-1; no firm D call. The germline V gene encodes CDR1 SGHRS and CDR2 YFSETQ. The CDR3 has 15 residues. Deletions cut 0 bases from V and 0 bases from J, with 9 bases between. In DNA, the CDR3 is TGCGCCAGCAGCTTGGATGGGAGCATGAACACTGAAGCTTTCTTT. This translates into CASSLDGSMNTEAFF.

Turning to this clonotype: The junction differs from germline at one of its ends, possibly a read error. The V and J genes are TRBV6-4 and TRBJ1-4; D is unclear. CDR3 size: 14 residues. Germline CDR1 and CDR2: MRHNA and SNTAGT. CDR3 in DNA: TGTGCCAGCAGTGAAAGCTGGCAAAATGAAGAACTGTTTTTT. Translating gives CASSESWQNEELFF.

The CDR3 region is CASSSQTPGGLGYTF. CDR3 DNA sequence: TGTGCCAGCAGCTCGCAGACCCCCGGCGGGTTAGGCTACACCTTC. The rearrangement links TRBV9 to TRBJ1-2; D not resolved. CDR3 length: 15 residues. The ends were cut back, 4 bases at V and 8 bases at J, with 21 bases in the middle. Germline assignment: CDR1 SGDLS and CDR2 YYNGEE.

This clonotype showed up just a few times. The chain is built from TRBV20-1 and TRBJ1-4; D not resolved. The CDR3 has 13 amino acids. V was cut by 6 bases and J by 8 bases, with 16 bases left in between. Germline lookup yields CDR1 DFQATT and CDR2 SNEGSKA (reference sequence). The CDR3 DNA reads as TGCAGTGCCAGCGGCAAGGGAGTGGAAAAACTGTTTTTT. Translating gives CSASGKGVEKLFF.